This TCR beta chain comes out of a study of T cell changes during pregnancy in multiple sclerosis. Trimming pared 6 bases from V and 0 bases from J, leaving 11 bases between. The CDR3 extends over 14 amino acids. Germline V lookup: CDR1 SNHLY, CDR2 FYNNEI. The repertoire was sequenced with immunoSEQ multiplex PCR; TCRdb's copy has only in-frame clones and lacks some. Among some 76,000 clones listed, around 90% were seen once. This receptor was obtained from a female donor with multiple sclerosis, enrolled in a pregnancy study. Sequencing used CD4+ T cells from peripheral blood mononuclear cells, obtained after pregnancy. The chain links TRBV2 to TRBJ1-1, with a possible D match to TRBD1 (5 bases). This CDR3 is CASRGGILNTEAFF. The DNA for the CDR3 is TGTGCCAGCAGGGGGGGAATTTTGAACACTGAAGCTTTCTTT. Looking up the rest from reference TRBV2 and TRBJ1-1 gives the full variable domain: EPEVTQTPSHQVTQMGQEVILRCVPISNHLYFYWYRQILGQKVEFLVSFYNNEISEKSEIFDDQFSVERPDGSNFTLKIRSTKLEDSAMYFCASRGGILNTEAFFGQGTRLTVV.